This T cell receptor beta chain was documented in a study of identical twins. Broader study findings: Because invariant MAIT and iNKT cells could be present, zero-insertion analyses could be partly confounded.

The CDR3 runs 16 residues. Losses at the gene ends were 0 bases for V and 5 bases for J; bases not matched to a gene: 6. CDR1 SGHRS and CDR2 YFSETQ come from the germline V gene. Template switching added a universal primer binding site, and final cDNA carried unique molecular identifiers. TCRdb ran MiXCR on the 5' RACE reads and lists one entry per CDR3 protein. Of under 250,000 distinct CDR3 sequences listed, about 7.5% are singletons. This clonotype was seen at least ten times. Its antigen is still unknown. The same data also went into a second study, on yellow fever vaccine responses in identical twins. Turning to that study: Twins reportedly mounted vaccine T cell responses that seemed partly convergent, partly personalized.

The chain uses TRBV5-1 and TRBJ2-3, with 10 bases aligning to TRBD2. The origin of this receptor is a woman between 18 and 30 years old in good health. The specimen was memory (CD45RO+) T cells sorted from blood. The CDR3: CASSLVLAGEGDTQYF. The CDR3 DNA reads TGCGCCAGCAGCTTGGTTCTAGCGGGGGAAGGAGATACGCAGTATTTT.